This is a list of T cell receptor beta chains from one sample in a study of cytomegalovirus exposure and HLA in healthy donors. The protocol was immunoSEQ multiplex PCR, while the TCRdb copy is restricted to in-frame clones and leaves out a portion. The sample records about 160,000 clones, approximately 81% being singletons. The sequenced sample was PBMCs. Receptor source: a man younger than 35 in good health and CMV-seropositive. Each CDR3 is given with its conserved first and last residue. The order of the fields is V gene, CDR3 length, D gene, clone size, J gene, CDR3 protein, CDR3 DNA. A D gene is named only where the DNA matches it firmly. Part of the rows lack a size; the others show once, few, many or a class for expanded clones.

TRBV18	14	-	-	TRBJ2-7	CASSPGDLTYEQYF	TGTGCCAGCTCACCTGGAGACCTCACCTACGAGCAGTACTTC
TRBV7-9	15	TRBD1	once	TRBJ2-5	CASSLALDRAETQYF	TGTGCCAGCAGCTTAGCGCTAGACAGGGCGGAGACCCAGTACTTC
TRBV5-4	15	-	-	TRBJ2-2	CASSLAGANTGELFF	TGTGCCAGCAGCTTGGCGGGGGCGAACACCGGGGAGCTGTTTTTT
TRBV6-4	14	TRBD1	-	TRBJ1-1	CASSSGTENTEAFF	TGTGCCAGCAGTTCCGGGACAGAGAACACTGAAGCTTTCTTT
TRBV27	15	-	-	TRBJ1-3	CASRRDRSSGNTIYF	TGTGCCAGCCGACGTGACAGAAGCTCTGGAAACACCATATATTTT
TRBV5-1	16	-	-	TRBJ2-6	CASSLEWKAGANGLTF	TGCGCCAGCAGCTTGGAGTGGAAGGCTGGGGCCAACGGCCTGACTTTC
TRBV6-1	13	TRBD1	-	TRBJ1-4	CASSGGGREKLFF	TGTGCCAGCAGTGGAGGGGGCCGGGAAAAACTGTTTTTT
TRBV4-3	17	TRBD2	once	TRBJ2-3	CASSQVRAGAHTDTQYF	TGCGCCAGCAGCCAAGTTCGAGCGGGGGCCCACACAGATACGCAGTATTTT
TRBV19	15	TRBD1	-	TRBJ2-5	CASSSRDSDQETQYF	TGTGCCAGTAGTTCCCGGGACAGCGATCAAGAGACCCAGTACTTC
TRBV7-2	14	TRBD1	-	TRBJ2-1	CASSLVDRVNEQFF	TGTGCCAGCAGCTTAGTGGACAGGGTCAATGAGCAGTTCTTC
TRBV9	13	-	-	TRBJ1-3	CASSPPGWNTIYF	TGTGCCAGCAGCCCTCCGGGGTGGAACACCATATATTTT
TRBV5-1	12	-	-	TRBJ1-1	CASSFRGAAAFF	TGCGCCAGCAGCTTCCGGGGGGCGGCCGCTTTCTTT
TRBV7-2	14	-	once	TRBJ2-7	CASRSRGSSYEQYF	TGTGCCAGCAGATCCCGGGGGAGCTCCTACGAGCAGTACTTC
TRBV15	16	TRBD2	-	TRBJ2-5	CATSKKSGGALETQYF	TGTGCCACCAGCAAAAAGAGCGGGGGGGCCCTGGAGACCCAGTACTTC
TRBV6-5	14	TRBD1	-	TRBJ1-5	CASSYAGGDQPQHF	TGTGCCAGCAGTTACGCAGGGGGCGATCAGCCCCAGCATTTT
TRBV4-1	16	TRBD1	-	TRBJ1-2	CASSHSTGGLNYGYTF	TGCGCCAGCAGCCACTCTACAGGGGGCTTAAACTATGGCTACACCTTC
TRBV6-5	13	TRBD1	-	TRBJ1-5	CASRPDRNQPQHF	TGTGCCAGCAGGCCGGACAGGAATCAGCCCCAGCATTTT
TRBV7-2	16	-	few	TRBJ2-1	CASSLARTGLYNEQFF	TGTGCCAGCAGCTTAGCGAGAACGGGTCTTTACAATGAGCAGTTCTTC
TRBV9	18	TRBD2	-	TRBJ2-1	CASSVAGWASGPYNEQFF	TGTGCCAGCAGCGTAGCCGGTTGGGCTAGCGGGCCTTACAATGAGCAGTTCTTC
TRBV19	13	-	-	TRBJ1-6	CASNRQADSPLHF	TGTGCCAGTAACCGACAGGCGGATTCACCCCTCCACTTT
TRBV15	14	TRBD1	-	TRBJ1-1	CATSRGQKGTEAFF	TGTGCCACCAGCAGGGGACAGAAGGGCACTGAAGCTTTCTTT
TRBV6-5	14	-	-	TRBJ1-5	CASSFDGHNQPQHF	TGTGCCAGCAGTTTTGACGGACACAATCAGCCCCAGCATTTT
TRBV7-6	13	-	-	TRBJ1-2	CASSRGGVNGYTF	TGTGCCAGCAGCCGGGGGGGGGTCAATGGCTACACCTTC
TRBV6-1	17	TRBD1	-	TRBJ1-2	CASSGDRAILIRGGYTF	TGTGCCAGCAGTGGGGACAGGGCCATCCTTATCCGGGGTGGCTACACCTTC
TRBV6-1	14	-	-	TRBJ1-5	CASSEGDSSRPQHF	TGTGCCAGCAGTGAAGGAGACAGTTCACGGCCCCAGCATTTT
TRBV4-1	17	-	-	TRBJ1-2	CASSPRAGALPYYGYTF	TGCGCCAGCAGCCCCCGCGCGGGGGCCCTACCATACTATGGCTACACCTTC
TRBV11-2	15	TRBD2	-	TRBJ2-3	CASSFGLASTDTQYF	TGTGCCAGCAGCTTCGGACTAGCGAGCACAGATACGCAGTATTTT
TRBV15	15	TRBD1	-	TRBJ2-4	CATSRDDRAANIQYF	TGTGCCACCAGCAGAGATGACAGGGCGGCAAACATTCAGTACTTC
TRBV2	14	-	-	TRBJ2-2	CASSEHPGTGELFF	TGTGCCAGCAGTGAACACCCGGGCACCGGGGAGCTGTTTTTT
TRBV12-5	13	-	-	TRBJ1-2	CASGLGRVAGYTF	TGTGCTAGTGGTTTGGGTCGGGTAGCTGGCTACACCTTC
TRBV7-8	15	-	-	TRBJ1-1	CASSLRRTEYTEAFF	TGTGCCAGCAGCCTGAGACGGACAGAGTACACTGAAGCTTTCTTT
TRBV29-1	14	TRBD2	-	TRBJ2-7	CSVLGRGASYEQYF	TGCAGCGTTTTAGGGCGGGGGGCTTCCTACGAGCAGTACTTC
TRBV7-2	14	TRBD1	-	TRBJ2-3	CASSSGQPTDTQYF	TGTGCCAGCAGCTCGGGACAGCCAACAGATACGCAGTATTTT
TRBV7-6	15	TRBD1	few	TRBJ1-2	CASSLETGGDYGYTF	TGTGCCAGCAGCTTAGAGACAGGGGGCGACTATGGCTACACCTTC
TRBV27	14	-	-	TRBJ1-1	CASSFSRGGTEAFF	TGTGCCAGCAGTTTTTCCAGGGGTGGGACTGAAGCTTTCTTT
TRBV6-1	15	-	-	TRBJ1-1	CASSGNRPSNTEAFF	TGTGCCAGCAGTGGCAACAGGCCCTCGAACACTGAAGCTTTCTTT
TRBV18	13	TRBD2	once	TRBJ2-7	CASSLGGNNEQYF	TGTGCCAGCTCACTGGGGGGGAATAACGAGCAGTACTTC
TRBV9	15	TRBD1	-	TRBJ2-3	CASSGEGAYTDTQYF	TGTGCCAGCAGCGGCGAGGGGGCATATACAGATACGCAGTATTTT
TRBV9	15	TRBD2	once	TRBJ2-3	CASSVGGGDVDTQYF	TGTGCCAGCAGCGTAGGCGGGGGGGATGTAGATACGCAGTATTTT
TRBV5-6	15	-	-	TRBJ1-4	CASSFNRATNEKLFF	TGTGCCAGCAGCTTTAACAGGGCAACTAATGAAAAACTGTTTTTT
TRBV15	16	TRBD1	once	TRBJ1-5	CATSRVGGQAYQPQHF	TGTGCCACCAGCAGAGTCGGGGGACAGGCCTATCAGCCCCAGCATTTT
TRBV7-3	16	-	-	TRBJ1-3	CASSLLGAHSGNTIYF	TGTGCCAGCAGCTTACTGGGGGCGCACTCTGGAAACACCATATATTTT